A single sample gave rise to the 2 T cell receptor beta chains below, sequenced in a study of blood T cells in healthy people across ages. It was with a sample-barcoded 5' primer and a J-beta primer mix that a second PCR of about 7 to 12 cycles was run. One entry per CDR3 protein, called by TCRdb with MiXCR from the 5' RACE reads. The sample consists of some 1.1 million distinct CDR3 sequences, about two fifths of them appearing once. The sample consisted of blood. The receptor set was obtained from a man younger than 35 in good health.

V gene TRBV10-3 combines with J gene TRBJ2-2; 9 bases line up with TRBD1. This CDR3 spans 17 amino acids. Trimming removed 2 bases from V and 6 bases from J; junction bases left unmatched: 10. The germline V gene has CDR1 ENHRY and CDR2 SYGVKD. CDR3 sequence reads: CAISEIPGQGVPGELFF. CDR3 DNA sequence: TGTGCCATCAGTGAGATACCGGGACAGGGCGTCCCCGGGGAGCTGTTTTTT.

There are a few counts of this clonotype. The chain combines TRBV7-3 with TRBJ2-7; no definite D call. The CDR3 extends over 16 amino acids. Germline V gene lookup returns CDR1 SGHTA and CDR2 FQGTGA. Between the trimmed V and J ends, which lost 7 bases and 2 bases, there was a span of 21 bases. Here the CDR3 DNA reads TGTGCCAGCAATTTCCCTCTGGACCCAGCTACCTACGAGCAGTACTTC. Translation gives CASNFPLDPATYEQYF.